This T cell receptor beta chain was observed in a study of OX40 agonist ivuxolimab in advanced cancers. Overall study context: At 0.01 to 10 mg/kg, ivuxolimab was administered intravenously to patients every 2 weeks. Findings of the study overall: Clones of CD4+ and CD8+ blood T cells grew by week 6 at doses of 0.1 to 3.0 mg/kg.

For this clone: The antigen remains unidentified.

V shed 4 bases and J 7 bases; nucleotides not matched to a gene: 15. Germline loops: CDR1 SGHDT, CDR2 YYEEEE. The CDR3 runs to 16 residues. A history of autoimmune disease or systemic immunosuppression excluded patients. Sampled blood was obtained at baseline, cycle 4 day 1, and cycle 7 day 1. Some clones are missing from TCRdb's copy, which holds only in-frame ones; the method was immunoSEQ multiplex PCR. This sample has fewer than 20,000 clones, with approximately 69% found just once. The chain joins TRBV5-6 to TRBJ2-7; TRBD2 agrees at 9 bases. This receptor was obtained from an adult with an advanced solid tumor such as melanoma, head and neck, liver or kidney cancer. Source: CD4+ or CD8+ T cells sorted from blood, taken in a trial of the OX40 agonist ivuxolimab. This chain's CDR3 is CASSIGAGGLVYEQYF. In DNA, the CDR3 is TGTGCCAGCAGCATTGGGGCGGGAGGGCTTGTCTATGAGCAGTACTTC.